What follows are 5 T cell receptor beta chains derived from one specimen sequenced in a study of metastatic and nonmetastatic thyroid tumors. TCRdb re-called the PCR reads via MiXCR. Among 15,000 to 25,000 clones listed, 25% to 30% were seen once. No treatment had been given to any patient before thyroid surgery. Sequencing was done on a sample of blood. These receptors came from a male donor with papillary thyroid cancer or a benign thyroid nodule (not recorded which). Some clones in this sample may be carry-over from other donors' samples.

This clone has more than one count but fewer than ten. The V call is TRBV6-2 or TRBV6-3, the J call TRBJ2-7; D is ambiguous. Germline CDR1 is MNHEY and CDR2 is SVGEGT. The V end was cut by 2 bases, the J end by 1 base, with 3 bases between. This CDR3 has 12 residues. For the CDR3, the DNA is TGTGCCAGCAGTTACAGGTCCTACGAGCAGTACTTC. It specifies CASSYRSYEQYF.

This clone was counted a few times. The chain employs TRBV28 and TRBJ2-3; possibly TRBD1 or TRBD2 for D (5 bases each). Germline CDR1 reads MDHEN; CDR2 reads SYDVKM. V lost 4 bases, J lost 1 base, and 9 bases lay in between. The CDR3 covers 14 residues. The CDR3 reads CASSWGSGTDTQYF. CDR3 coding DNA: TGTGCCAGCAGTTGGGGGAGCGGCACAGATACGCAGTATTTT.

With respect to this clone: The junction and the germline gene differ at one end; a read error may be behind it. V usage is TRBV11-2 and J usage is TRBJ2-7; D tentatively reads TRBD1 or TRBD2 (5 bases each). The CDR3 has 14 amino acids. The germline CDR1 and CDR2 sequences are SGHAT and FQNNGV. CDR3 residues: CASRAMRGSYEQYF. In DNA form, the CDR3 reads TGTGCCAGTAGGGCCATGAGGGGCTCCTACGAACAGTACTTC.

This clone was recorded once. The CDR3 end shows no conserved phenylalanine or tryptophan, and so a read error is likely. Because the CDR3's place on the DNA is in doubt, the DNA is left out and the CDR3 is given as listed by TCRdb. The chain couples TRBV5-1 to TRBJ2-7; the table gives TRBD1 as D, unverified against the DNA. Both ends counted, the CDR3 spans 15 residues. Germline loops: CDR1 SGHRS, CDR2 YFSETQ. The chain's CDR3 is CASSFTGARVGEQYL.

This rearrangement joins TRBV11-1 to TRBJ2-7; 8 positions match TRBD1. The length of the CDR3 is 15 residues. Germline values: CDR1 SGHAT, CDR2 FQDESV (reference sequence). J gave up 1 base and V 0 bases, and 2 bases lay outside the gene matches. CDR3 residues: CASSLADRASYEQYF. The DNA of the CDR3 is TGTGCCAGCAGCTTAGCGGACAGGGCTTCCTACGAGCAGTACTTC.